These T cell receptor beta chains were read from a single sample in a study of blood T cell repertoires in COVID-19. Profiled with immunoSEQ multiplex PCR; TCRdb holds only in-frame clones, not every one. The top ten hold less than 3% of the sample, which has a few hundred thousand clones, around 92% seen once. Sequencing was done on a sample of PBMCs or T cells enriched from blood (not recorded which). The receptors shown here come from a woman in her forties or fifties who had been exposed to COVID-19. CDR3s include the opening cysteine and the closing phenylalanine or tryptophan. The D gene is left open where the match is weak. Some rows mark clone size as missing; the rest say once, few, many or name a class of expanded clone.

J,size,D,V,DNA,CDR3
TRBJ2-1,few,TRBD2,TRBV3-1/TRBV3-2,TGTGCCAGCAGACCTTCGGCTAGCGGGGGGGCTTGGTCCTACAATGAGCAGTTCTTC,CASRPSASGGAWSYNEQFF
TRBJ2-2,NA,NA,TRBV3-1/TRBV3-2,TGTGCCAGCAGCCGGGCGGGAACCGCGAACACCGGGGAGCTGTTTTTT,CASSRAGTANTGELFF
TRBJ2-2,NA,NA,TRBV12-5,TGTGCTAGTGGTACAGGGAACACCGGGGAGCTGTTTTTT,CASGTGNTGELFF
TRBJ2-7,NA,TRBD1,TRBV28,TGTGCCAGCAGTTTAGTGGGAGGAGGACAGGGGTCGTACTTC,CASSLVGGGQGSYF
TRBJ1-1,NA,TRBD1,TRBV30,TGTGCCTGGAGTGCTCAGGGGGGATGGAACACTGAAGCTTTCTTT,CAWSAQGGWNTEAFF
TRBJ1-5,NA,NA,TRBV5-1,TGCGCCAGCAGCTTGGATCGGGGGTCTAATCAGCCCCAGCATTTT,CASSLDRGSNQPQHF
TRBJ1-1,NA,NA,TRBV10-3,TGTGCCATCAGTGAGTTTGGGGAGGTTGAAGCTTTCTTT,CAISEFGEVEAFF
TRBJ2-3,NA,TRBD1,TRBV24-1,TGTGCCACCAGTGAGTCCGGACAGGGGGCTCGCGCAGATACGCAGTATTTT,CATSESGQGARADTQYF
TRBJ2-7,NA,TRBD2,TRBV28,TGTGCCAGCAGTTTTGGGACTAGCGGGGGGCCGTCCCTCGAGCAGTACTTC,CASSFGTSGGPSLEQYF
TRBJ1-4,NA,NA,TRBV7-2,TGTGCCAGCAGCAGGGGACACCCGTCCCCTGAAAAACTGTTTTTT,CASSRGHPSPEKLFF
TRBJ1-2,NA,TRBD1,TRBV5-8,TGTGCCAGCAGCCCGGACAGGGACTATGGCTACACCTTC,CASSPDRDYGYTF
TRBJ2-5,NA,NA,TRBV13,TGTGCCAGCAGCTTAATCGGGGGTTTCCTCTCGCAGGAGACCCAGTACTTC,CASSLIGGFLSQETQYF
TRBJ2-7,few,TRBD1,TRBV6-5,TGTGCCAGCAGCAGGCAACAGGGGCCTGCCTACGAGCAGTACTTC,CASSRQQGPAYEQYF
TRBJ1-4,few,TRBD1,TRBV7-2,TGTGCCAGCAGCAAACAGGGGTCAACTAATGAAAAACTGTTTTTT,CASSKQGSTNEKLFF
TRBJ2-7,NA,TRBD1,TRBV9,TGTGCCAGCAGCACCGACCGGGACAGGACCTACGAGCAGTACTTC,CASSTDRDRTYEQYF
TRBJ1-4,NA,NA,TRBV19,TGTGCCAGTAGCCCGACCGGGGGGAGTGAAAAACTGTTTTTT,CASSPTGGSEKLFF
TRBJ2-2,NA,TRBD1,TRBV2,TGTGCCAGCAGGGGACAGGCGGCCACCGGGGAGCTGTTTTTT,CASRGQAATGELFF
TRBJ2-1,once,TRBD1,TRBV6-5,TGTGCCAGCAGTTACTCGGACAGGGGGCTTTACAATGAGCAGTTCTTC,CASSYSDRGLYNEQFF
TRBJ2-5,NA,TRBD2,TRBV3-1/TRBV3-2,TGTGCCAGCAGCCATTTAAGCGGGGGGTTTCAAGAGACCCAGTACTTC,CASSHLSGGFQETQYF
TRBJ2-1,NA,TRBD2,TRBV19,TGTGCCAGTAGCCTACGACTAGCGGGGGGGCCCAATGAGCAGTTCTTC,CASSLRLAGGPNEQFF
TRBJ1-2,NA,TRBD1,TRBV5-1,TGCGCCAGCAGCCAGGGGGCTGCCTATGGCTACACCTTC,CASSQGAAYGYTF
TRBJ2-7,NA,TRBD2,TRBV5-6,TGTGCCAGCAGCTTCACCTCGACTAGCGGGGGACGAACCCTCTACGAGCAGTACTTC,CASSFTSTSGGRTLYEQYF
TRBJ2-7,few,NA,TRBV19,TGTGCCAGTAGTATGTCAGGGGTACCCTCCTACGAGCAGTACTTC,CASSMSGVPSYEQYF
TRBJ2-7,NA,NA,TRBV5-1,TGCGCCAGCAGACCACTGGATGGGGGCAGCGACGAGCAGTACTTC,CASRPLDGGSDEQYF
TRBJ2-7,NA,NA,TRBV7-2,TGTGCCAGCAGCTACAGGGACACCGACTTCTACGAGCAGTACTTC,CASSYRDTDFYEQYF
TRBJ1-1,NA,NA,TRBV14,TGTGCCAGCAGTCCTAACAGGGTGATGAACACTGAAGCTTTCTTT,CASSPNRVMNTEAFF
TRBJ1-5,NA,NA,TRBV7-9,TGTGCCAGCAGCCTACTCTCGGGAGGAAGTTCTCAGCCCCAGCATTTT,CASSLLSGGSSQPQHF
TRBJ2-2,NA,NA,TRBV29-1,TGCAGCGTTGAAGAGGCGGGGCAGGGCACCGGGGAGCTGTTTTTT,CSVEEAGQGTGELFF
TRBJ2-7,many,TRBD1,TRBV7-9,TGTGCCAGCAGCTTAGCGACAGGGGCTACCTACGAGCAGTACTTC,CASSLATGATYEQYF
TRBJ2-1,NA,NA,TRBV4-2,TGTGCCAGCAGCCAAGTAGGTGGATTGGGCGATGAGCAGTTCTTC,CASSQVGGLGDEQFF
TRBJ2-2,NA,NA,TRBV25-1,TGTGCCAGCAGTCAAACAACCGGGGAGCTGTTTTTT,CASSQTTGELFF
TRBJ2-3,NA,NA,TRBV29-1,TGCAGTGCAACTAGCACAGATACGCAGTATTTT,CSATSTDTQYF
TRBJ2-1,NA,TRBD2,TRBV29-1,TGCAGCGTCAAACTAGCGGGGGGGCCCTACAATGAGCAGTTCTTC,CSVKLAGGPYNEQFF
TRBJ2-7,NA,TRBD1,TRBV5-1,TGCGCCAGCAGCTTTCGTCGGGACAGCCTCTCCTACGAGCAGTACTTC,CASSFRRDSLSYEQYF
TRBJ2-2,NA,NA,TRBV18,TGTGCCAGCTCACCGGGAGGCCCTCTCGGGGGAACCGGGGAGCTGTTTTTT,CASSPGGPLGGTGELFF
TRBJ1-6,NA,TRBD1,TRBV2,TGTGCCAGCAGTAACGGACAGGGAAATTCACCCCTCCACTTT,CASSNGQGNSPLHF
TRBJ2-5,NA,TRBD2,TRBV10-3,TGTGCCATCAGTGAGTCGACGGGTTCAGCGGGGGGTAGGGAGACCCAGTACTTC,CAISESTGSAGGRETQYF
TRBJ1-2,NA,NA,TRBV5-8,TGTGCCAGCAGCTATGACATTACCTATGGCTACACCTTC,CASSYDITYGYTF
TRBJ1-5,NA,NA,TRBV5-1,TGCGCCAGCAGCTTGAGCGGACTAAATCAGCCCCAGCATTTT,CASSLSGLNQPQHF
TRBJ1-2,NA,NA,TRBV29-1,TGCAGCGTAACCTCCGGGACAAAGGAACTCTATGGCTACACCTTC,CSVTSGTKELYGYTF
TRBJ1-3,NA,TRBD1,TRBV6-1,TGTGCCAGCAATGAAAACAGGGGGAGAGGAAACACCATATATTTT,CASNENRGRGNTIYF
TRBJ1-2,NA,NA,TRBV3-1/TRBV3-2,TGTGCCAGCAGCCAAGTGACAGGTAATGGCTACACCTTC,CASSQVTGNGYTF
TRBJ1-4,NA,NA,TRBV18,TGTGCCAGCTCGGGCAGATGGGCTAATGAAAAACTGTTTTTT,CASSGRWANEKLFF
TRBJ1-5,NA,NA,TRBV2,TGTGCCAGCAGTGAAGCCCAGGTCGCTCGGAATCAGCCCCAGCATTTT,CASSEAQVARNQPQHF
TRBJ2-5,NA,NA,TRBV27,TGTGCCAGCAGTTTCCCGGGGGAGACCCAGTACTTC,CASSFPGETQYF
TRBJ1-1,NA,NA,TRBV12-3/TRBV12-4,TGTGCCAGCAGACTGGGGGGTGGGACTGAAGCTTTCTTT,CASRLGGGTEAFF
TRBJ1-6,NA,NA,TRBV1,TGCACCAGCAGCCAAGTCAGGGGGCGGGCCTATAATTCACCCCTCCACTTT,CTSSQVRGRAYNSPLHF
TRBJ2-3,NA,TRBD2,TRBV18,TGTGCCAGCTCGCGGGGGAGGGAGCTCGACGAAGTCACAGATACGCAGTATTTT,CASSRGRELDEVTDTQYF
TRBJ2-3,few,NA,TRBV14,TGTGCCAGCAGCCAAGACGGGTTTTCGGCATCGTATACGCAGTATTTT,CASSQDGFSASYTQYF
TRBJ1-1,NA,TRBD1,TRBV29-1,TGCAGCGACCACCAAGACAGGGGTCGGACTGAAGCTTTCTTT,CSDHQDRGRTEAFF
TRBJ2-7,NA,TRBD1,TRBV5-7,TGTGCCAGCAGCTTGTTCAGAGGGACAGTCTTCTCCTACGAGCAGTACTTC,CASSLFRGTVFSYEQYF